These 8 T cell receptor beta chains were sequenced from one sample in a study of T-cell memory formation after mild COVID-19. TCRdb used MiXCR to reprocess the 5' RACE reads, holding one entry per CDR3 protein. The table includes under 200,000 distinct CDR3 sequences, 31% detected once. Sequenced: PBMCs or a T cell subset sorted from them (not recorded which). The receptors here all came from an adult woman who had mild COVID-19 (a few samples of this study predate the infection). Cell type and time point are not known.

Here the CDR3 reads CASSVGDGMNTEAFF. Here the CDR3 DNA reads TGTGCCAGCAGCGTAGGCGACGGCATGAACACTGAAGCTTTCTTT. The chain recombines TRBV9 with TRBJ1-1; D is uncertain. Per the germline V gene, CDR1 is SGDLS and CDR2 is YYNGEE. This CDR3 region has 15 residues. V lost 0 bases and J 0 bases, leaving 9 bases between the germline ends.

This clonotype has only a few counts. The chain couples TRBV23-1 to TRBJ2-7, with D unclear. TRBV23-1 is placed among ORFs of uncertain function. This CDR3 region has 12 residues. Trimming left V 2 bases short and J 6 bases short, with 8 bases between. The CDR3 region is CASSQQEIEQYF. The CDR3 DNA sequence: TGCGCCAGCAGTCAACAGGAGATCGAGCAGTACTTC.

This clonotype came up a few times. The chain is built from TRBV12-3 or TRBV12-4 and TRBJ2-5; D may be TRBD2 (5 bases). V lost 3 bases, J lost 2 bases, and 7 bases lay in between. The CDR3 has 13 amino acids. This chain's CDR3 is CASSLRVQETQYF. For the CDR3, the DNA is TGTGCCAGCAGTTTGCGGGTACAAGAGACCCAGTACTTC.

This clonotype has a handful of counts. This sequence joins TRBV6-2 or TRBV6-3 and TRBJ1-2, with TRBD1 identical over 8 bases. V shed 5 bases, J shed 8 bases, and the junction held 13 bases outside the gene matches. Per the germline V gene, CDR1 is MNHEY and CDR2 is SVGEGT. This CDR3 has 15 residues. The CDR3 loop reads CASSHGQGPLRGYTF. The DNA for the CDR3 is TGTGCCAGCAGTCACGGACAGGGTCCTTTGAGAGGCTACACCTTC.

The chain joins TRBV12-3 or TRBV12-4 to TRBJ2-7; no firm D call. The ends were cut back, 3 bases at V and 3 bases at J, with 12 bases in the middle. The CDR3 sequence is 14 residues long. CDR3 in DNA: TGTGCCAGCAGTTTCCGGCCGACCAACTACGAGCAGTACTTC. As protein: CASSFRPTNYEQYF.

CDR3 nucleotides: TGCAGCGCAAGCGGGAAGGTCTACGAGCAGTACTTC. Protein product: CSASGKVYEQYF. The chain joins TRBV29-1 to TRBJ2-7, with 7 bases lining up with TRBD2. The junction had 6 bases not matched to a gene; V was cut back by 7 bases and J by 3 bases. Germline loops: CDR1 SQVTM, CDR2 ANQGSEA. The CDR3 runs to 12 residues.

The J gene is TRBJ2-3, the V gene TRBV7-6; D is perhaps TRBD2 (6 bases). CDR3 length: 12 residues. V was shortened by 10 bases and J by 8 bases, with 16 bases between the two germline ends. Germline assignment: CDR1 SGHVS and CDR2 FNYEAQ. The CDR3 spells CAINGGGGTQYF. The CDR3 DNA follows: TGTGCCATAAACGGGGGTGGGGGTACGCAGTATTTT.

The V and J genes are TRBV12-3 or TRBV12-4 and TRBJ2-2; D is perhaps TRBD2 (6 bases). The CDR3 contains 18 residues. Trimming pared 2 bases from V and 0 bases from J, leaving 16 bases between. The CDR3 DNA reads TGTGCCAGCAGTTTAACTCCATCGGGGGACCCGAACACCGGGGAGCTGTTTTTT. It specifies CASSLTPSGDPNTGELFF.